This T cell receptor beta chain was captured by sequencing in a study of cytomegalovirus exposure and HLA in healthy donors. Donors consisted of healthy bone marrow donors. There are a few counts of this clone. V dropped 3 bases and J dropped 1; count of bases not matched to a gene: 2. CDR1 is SGDLS and CDR2 is YYNGEE in the germline V gene. The CDR3 extends over 14 amino acids. The PCR was carried out with 60 Vbeta primers and 13 Jbeta primers. Assay: immunoSEQ multiplex PCR; the TCRdb copy retains only in-frame clones and omits some. Of some 88,000 clones in the sample, approximately 71% are singletons; the top ten hold 16%.

Sequenced: PBMCs. V and J are TRBV9 and TRBJ1-1; the match to TRBD1 covers 8 bases. The source of this sequence is a woman between 18 and 29 years old in good health and CMV-seropositive. The CDR3 is CASSGTGRNTEAFF. CDR3 DNA: TGTGCCAGCAGCGGGACAGGGAGGAACACTGAAGCTTTCTTT.